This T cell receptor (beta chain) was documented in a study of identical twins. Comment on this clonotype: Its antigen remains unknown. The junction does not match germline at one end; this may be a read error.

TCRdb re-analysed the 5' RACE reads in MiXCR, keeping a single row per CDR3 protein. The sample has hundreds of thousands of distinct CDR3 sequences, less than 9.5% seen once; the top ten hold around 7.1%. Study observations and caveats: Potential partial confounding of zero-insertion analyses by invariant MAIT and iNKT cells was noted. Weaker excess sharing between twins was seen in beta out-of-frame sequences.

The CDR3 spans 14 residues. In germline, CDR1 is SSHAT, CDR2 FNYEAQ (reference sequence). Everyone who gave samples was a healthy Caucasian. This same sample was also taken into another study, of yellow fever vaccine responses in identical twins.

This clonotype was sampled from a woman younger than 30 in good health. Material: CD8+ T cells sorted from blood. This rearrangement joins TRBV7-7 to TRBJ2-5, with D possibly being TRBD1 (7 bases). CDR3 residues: CASSSRGDWETQYF. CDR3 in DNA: TGTGCTAGCAGCTCCAGGGGGGATTGGGAGACCCAGTACTTC.